A selection of T cell receptor beta chains follows, all from one sample in a study of shared clonotypes between healthy human individuals. This table comes from immunoSEQ multiplex PCR, and its TCRdb copy is limited to in-frame clones, with some not included. This sample yields 2.3 million or so clones, of which 93% are seen a single time; roughly 0.36% belongs to the top ten. The source material was naive CD4+ T cells from PBMCs. Receptor source: a man aged 18 to 29 in good health. Some clones in this sample may be carry-over from other donors' samples. Each CDR3 is given with its conserved first and last residue. D genes are given only for firm matches. Size is stated for part of the rows, as once, few or many counts, or as a class when the clone is expanded.

clone_size d_call j_call v_call cdr3_aa cdr3_nt
- - TRBJ1-1 TRBV9 CASSVLTRGDTEAFF TGTGCCAGCAGCGTTTTGACACGCGGGGACACTGAAGCTTTCTTT
- - TRBJ1-4 TRBV28 CAACRGRTNEKLFF TGTGCCGCCTGCCGCGGTCGGACTAATGAAAAACTGTTTTTT
- TRBD1 TRBJ2-3 TRBV5-1 CASSKQGGTDTQYF TGCGCCAGCAGTAAACAGGGGGGCACAGATACGCAGTATTTT
- - TRBJ2-2 TRBV19 CASSIDGSNTGELFF TGTGCCAGTAGTATAGATGGGTCAAACACCGGGGAGCTGTTTTTT
- - TRBJ2-3 TRBV2 CASSEAAHITDTQYF TGTGCCAGCAGTGAAGCCGCGCACATCACAGATACGCAGTATTTT
few - TRBJ1-1 TRBV29-1 CSVRVNTEAFF TGCAGCGTTAGGGTAAACACTGAAGCTTTCTTT
- - TRBJ2-5 TRBV5-4 CASSPRGAGRLQETQYF TGTGCCAGCAGCCCCCGGGGGGCAGGGCGATTACAAGAGACCCAGTACTTC
- TRBD1 TRBJ1-2 TRBV5-8 CASGATGYFYGYTF TGTGCCAGCGGGGCGACAGGGTATTTCTATGGCTACACCTTC
- TRBD2 TRBJ2-1 TRBV28 CASSLLAGGLSYNEQFF TGTGCCAGCAGTTTACTAGCGGGAGGCCTCTCCTACAATGAGCAGTTCTTC
- - TRBJ2-3 TRBV29-1 CSGWSTDTQYF TGCAGCGGCTGGAGCACAGATACGCAGTATTTT
- - TRBJ2-1 TRBV5-1 CASSLIAGSYNEQFF TGCGCCAGCAGCTTGATCGCCGGCTCCTACAATGAGCAGTTCTTC
- TRBD1 TRBJ2-7 TRBV7-9 CASSSPGQSYEQYF TGTGCCAGCAGCTCCCCGGGACAGTCCTACGAGCAGTACTTC
- TRBD2 TRBJ2-5 TRBV18 CASSPPTSVAGGLETQYF TGTGCCAGCTCACCACCCACGTCGGTAGCGGGAGGGTTAGAGACCCAGTACTTC
- TRBD2 TRBJ2-3 TRBV2 CASRTPSGSRGGRTGDTQYF TGTGCCAGCAGGACCCCCTCCGGCTCGCGGGGGGGCCGGACTGGAGATACGCAGTATTTT
- - TRBJ2-3 TRBV9 CASSAYITDTQYF TGTGCCAGCAGCGCGTACATCACAGATACGCAGTATTTT
- - TRBJ2-1 TRBV29-1 CSAWQGSNNEQFF TGCAGCGCTTGGCAGGGATCAAACAATGAGCAGTTCTTC
once TRBD1 TRBJ2-7 TRBV2 CASNEVTATGEQYF TGTGCCAGCAACGAGGTGACAGCGACAGGGGAGCAGTACTTC
- TRBD2 TRBJ2-1 TRBV14 CASSQEWASGRVFF TGTGCCAGCAGCCAAGAGTGGGCTAGCGGGAGGGTATTCTTC
- TRBD2 TRBJ2-1 TRBV6-1 CASSEGRRASGLNEQFF TGTGCCAGCAGTGAAGGGAGGCGGGCTAGCGGACTCAATGAGCAGTTCTTC
- TRBD2 TRBJ2-7 TRBV5-1 CASSQGTSDSYEQYF TGCGCCAGCAGCCAGGGGACTAGCGACTCCTACGAGCAGTACTTC
once - TRBJ2-1 TRBV7-3 CASSLTPAYNEQFF TGTGCCAGCAGCTTAACCCCCGCCTACAATGAGCAGTTCTTC
- - TRBJ2-1 TRBV9 CASSVGSSPNEQFF TGTGCCAGCAGCGTAGGGTCTAGCCCCAATGAGCAGTTCTTC
- TRBD2 TRBJ2-2 TRBV28 CASSSKRGPGLVTGELFF TGTGCCAGCAGTTCCAAGAGGGGCCCGGGACTAGTCACCGGGGAGCTGTTTTTT
few - TRBJ1-5 TRBV7-9 CASSSRTGNQPQHF TGTGCCAGCAGTTCACGGACAGGCAATCAGCCCCAGCATTTT
- - TRBJ2-1 TRBV2 CASRVEGSYNEQFF TGTGCCAGCAGGGTGGAGGGCTCCTACAATGAGCAGTTCTTC
- - TRBJ2-2 TRBV19 CASRAGGAVGTGELFF TGTGCCAGTAGGGCTGGAGGGGCGGTCGGCACCGGGGAGCTGTTTTTT
- TRBD1 TRBJ2-7 TRBV5-1 CASSFGQVTASEQYF TGCGCCAGCAGCTTCGGACAGGTAACAGCCTCCGAGCAGTACTTC
- TRBD1 TRBJ1-4 TRBV27 CASSFRQGLKSEKLFF TGTGCCAGCAGTTTCCGACAGGGATTAAAGAGTGAAAAACTGTTTTTT
- TRBD1 TRBJ1-2 TRBV7-9 CASSLGQGFGYTF TGTGCCAGCAGCCTGGGACAGGGGTTTGGCTACACCTTC
- - TRBJ2-5 TRBV9 CASSSVGGETQYF TGTGCCAGCTCAAGCGTAGGGGGAGAGACCCAGTACTTC
- TRBD1 TRBJ2-2 TRBV18 CASSPTGAGELFF TGTGCCAGCTCACCAACAGGGGCCGGGGAGCTGTTTTTT
- - TRBJ2-5 TRBV28 CATQWRQETQYF TGTGCCACTCAGTGGAGACAAGAGACCCAGTACTTC
- - TRBJ2-1 TRBV5-6 CASSLYRGTDEQFF TGTGCCAGCAGCTTGTATCGGGGAACCGATGAGCAGTTCTTC
- - TRBJ2-3 TRBV4-1 CASSQAGGSSSTDTQYF TGCGCCAGCAGCCAAGCCGGAGGGTCCTCTAGCACAGATACGCAGTATTTT
- - TRBJ2-5 TRBV10-2 CASGGRGQETQYF TGCGCCAGCGGAGGTCGAGGGCAAGAGACCCAGTACTTC
- - TRBJ2-2 TRBV7-8 CASSLYLGRPAPNTGELFF TGTGCCAGCAGCCTCTATCTCGGCAGACCAGCACCAAACACCGGGGAGCTGTTTTTT
- - TRBJ1-2 TRBV5-5 CASSFGGREPYGYTF TGTGCCAGCAGCTTCGGTGGCAGAGAGCCCTATGGCTACACCTTC
- - TRBJ2-2 TRBV7-2 CAAEGNTGELFF TGTGCCGCGGAAGGGAACACCGGGGAGCTGTTTTTT
- - TRBJ1-2 TRBV19 CASLGYSGYTF TGTGCCAGTCTGGGATACAGTGGCTACACCTTC
- - TRBJ2-7 TRBV7-2 CASSLGGRAYEQYF TGTGCCAGCAGCTTAGGGGGTAGGGCCTACGAGCAGTACTTC
once TRBD1 TRBJ2-1 TRBV12-5 CASGLEGANEQFF TGTGCTAGTGGTTTGGAGGGGGCAAATGAGCAGTTCTTC
- - TRBJ2-5 TRBV4-1 CASRPTGVVLETQYF TGCGCCAGCAGGCCGACCGGGGTCGTGCTGGAGACCCAGTACTTC
- - TRBJ1-3 TRBV7-2 CASSLAVGTSGNTIYF TGTGCCAGCAGCTTAGCGGTCGGGACTTCCGGAAACACCATATATTTT
- TRBD2 TRBJ2-3 TRBV7-2 CASSFSGTSGTDTQYF TGTGCCAGCAGCTTCTCCGGGACTAGCGGGACAGATACGCAGTATTTT
- - TRBJ2-5 TRBV5-1 CASSLGQSRETQYF TGCGCCAGCAGCTTGGGACAAAGTAGGGAGACCCAGTACTTC
- TRBD1 TRBJ2-7 TRBV29-1 CSVELKQGAEQYF TGCAGCGTTGAACTGAAACAGGGGGCGGAGCAGTACTTC
- TRBD1 TRBJ2-7 TRBV25-1 CASSEDRGVHEQYF TGTGCCAGCAGTGAGGACAGGGGGGTCCACGAGCAGTACTTC
- - TRBJ2-7 TRBV2 CASILGYEQYF TGTGCCAGCATATTGGGCTACGAGCAGTACTTC
- TRBD2 TRBJ2-5 TRBV7-2 CASSLAGLAGGPFVTQYF TGTGCCAGCAGCTTAGCGGGGCTAGCGGGAGGGCCGTTCGTGACCCAGTACTTC
- TRBD2 TRBJ2-3 TRBV4-2 CASSRSAGGLLDTQYF TGTGCCAGCAGCCGGTCGGCGGGAGGGCTGTTAGATACGCAGTATTTT
- - TRBJ1-1 TRBV5-8 CASSTGGGIVWDTEAFF TGTGCCAGCAGCACCGGGGGCGGGATAGTATGGGACACTGAAGCTTTCTTT
- TRBD1 TRBJ2-1 TRBV30 CAWSGDRGSYNEQFF TGTGCCTGGAGTGGGGACAGGGGGTCCTACAATGAGCAGTTCTTC
few - TRBJ1-1 TRBV2 CASSERQMNTEAFF TGTGCCAGCAGTGAACGACAGATGAACACTGAAGCTTTCTTT
- - TRBJ1-4 TRBV25-1 CASSEGREGEKLFF TGTGCCAGCAGTGAGGGTCGGGAAGGGGAAAAACTGTTTTTT